Shown below are 7 T cell receptor beta chains from a single sample sequenced in a study of CD8 T cells in Susac syndrome (dated by TCRdb to about 2019). The library came from the immunoSEQ multiplex PCR assay. RNA was extracted using the RNeasy kit, and roughly 0.5 to 1 ug of the RNA was reverse transcribed with random hexamers. The raw public reads went through TCRdb reprocessing: fastp at Q25, MiXCR clone calling, in-frame beta chains kept. Duplicate CDR3 protein sequences are folded into a single record with the most common DNA and genes. In all, the sample holds 160,000 or so distinct CDR3 sequences, and 85% to 95% of those were seen once. More than 0.11% of the sample comes from the top ten. The sample was CD4+ T cells from PBMCs. All receptors derive from a human donor in good health.

V gene TRBV12-3 or TRBV12-4 combines with J gene TRBJ2-1; D is perhaps TRBD2 (7 bases). The CDR3 has 13 residues. Trimming cost V 3 bases and J 12 bases, with 15 bases left between them. CDR3 nucleotides: TGTGCCAGCAGTTTTGTTGAGGGGGGGATGCAGTTCTTC. This translates into CASSFVEGGMQFF.

This rearrangement joins TRBV7-3 to TRBJ1-1; D is unclear. Trimming took 5 bases from V and 0 from J, leaving 7 bases between them. This CDR3 region has 13 residues. Germline lookup yields CDR1 SGHTA and CDR2 FQGTGA. The CDR3 DNA reads TGTGCCAGCAGCAATCTAATGAACACTGAAGCTTTCTTT. Its translation is CASSNLMNTEAFF. Combining the CDR3 with reference TRBV7-3 and TRBJ1-1 gives the whole variable domain GAGVSQTPSNKVTEKGKYVELRCDPISGHTALYWYRQSLGQGPEFLIYFQGTGAADDSGLPNDRFFAVRPEGSVSTLKIQRTERGDSAVYLCASSNLMNTEAFFGQGTRLTVV.

The chain uses TRBV28 and TRBJ2-1; 9 nucleotides match TRBD1. With V trimmed by 4 bases and J by 8 bases, 6 bases remained unmatched. The CDR3 is 14 amino acids. Germline CDR1 and CDR2: MDHEN and SYDVKM. CDR3 loop: CASSSPGQGYEQFF. CDR3 coding DNA: TGTGCCAGCAGTTCGCCGGGACAGGGCTATGAGCAGTTCTTC.

This chain links TRBV9 with TRBJ2-1; D is uncertain. Germline CDR1 is SGDLS and CDR2 is YYNGEE. Deletions cut 9 bases from V and 0 bases from J, with 13 bases between. CDR3 length: 14 residues. CDR3 residues: CATSEVNSYNEQFF. As DNA, the CDR3 is TGTGCCACCTCCGAGGTCAACTCCTACAATGAGCAGTTCTTC.

This chain links TRBV3-1 with TRBJ1-2; 9 nucleotides align to TRBD1. The CDR3 has 15 amino acids. V shed 3 bases and J 7 bases; nucleotides not matched to a gene: 9. Germline CDR1 and CDR2: LGHDT and YNNKEL (reference sequence). CDR3 sequence reads: CASSQQGQGVVGYTF. In nucleotides, the CDR3 is TGTGCCAGCAGCCAGCAGGGACAGGGCGTCGTTGGCTACACCTTC.

The chain recombines TRBV20-1 with TRBJ1-1, with D unresolved. V was clipped by 1 base and J by 1 base, with 7 bases between them. The CDR3 totals 13 residues. Germline-derived CDR1 and CDR2 are DFQATT and SNEGSKA (reference sequence). The CDR3 DNA reads TGCAGTGCTAGAGGCACCCAGAACACTGAAGCTTTCTTT. Protein: CSARGTQNTEAFF.

The gene calls are TRBV18 and TRBJ1-6, with TRBD1 as a possible D gene (5 bases). Germline CDR1 and CDR2: KGHSH and LQKENI. Trimming shortened V by 3 bases and J by 6 bases, and 15 bases separated the two germline ends. The CDR3 loop spans 16 amino acids. The CDR3 reads CASSPDDLGLNSPLHF. As DNA, the CDR3 is TGTGCCAGCTCACCGGACGATTTGGGGCTTAATTCACCCCTCCACTTT.